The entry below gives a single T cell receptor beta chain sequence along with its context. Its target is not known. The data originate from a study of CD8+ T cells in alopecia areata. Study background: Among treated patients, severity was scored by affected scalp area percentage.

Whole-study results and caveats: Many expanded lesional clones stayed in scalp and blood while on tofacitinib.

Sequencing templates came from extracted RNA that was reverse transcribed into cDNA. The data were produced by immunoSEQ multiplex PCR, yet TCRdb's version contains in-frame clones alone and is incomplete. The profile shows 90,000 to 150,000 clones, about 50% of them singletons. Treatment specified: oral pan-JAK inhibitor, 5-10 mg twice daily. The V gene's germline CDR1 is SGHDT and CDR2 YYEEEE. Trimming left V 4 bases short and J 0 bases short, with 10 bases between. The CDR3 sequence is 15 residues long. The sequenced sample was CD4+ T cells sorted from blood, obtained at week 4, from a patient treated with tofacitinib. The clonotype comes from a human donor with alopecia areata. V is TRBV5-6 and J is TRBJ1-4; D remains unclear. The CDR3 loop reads CASSGPHATNEKLFF. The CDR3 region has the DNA TGTGCCAGCAGCGGTCCCCATGCAACTAATGAAAAACTGTTTTTT.